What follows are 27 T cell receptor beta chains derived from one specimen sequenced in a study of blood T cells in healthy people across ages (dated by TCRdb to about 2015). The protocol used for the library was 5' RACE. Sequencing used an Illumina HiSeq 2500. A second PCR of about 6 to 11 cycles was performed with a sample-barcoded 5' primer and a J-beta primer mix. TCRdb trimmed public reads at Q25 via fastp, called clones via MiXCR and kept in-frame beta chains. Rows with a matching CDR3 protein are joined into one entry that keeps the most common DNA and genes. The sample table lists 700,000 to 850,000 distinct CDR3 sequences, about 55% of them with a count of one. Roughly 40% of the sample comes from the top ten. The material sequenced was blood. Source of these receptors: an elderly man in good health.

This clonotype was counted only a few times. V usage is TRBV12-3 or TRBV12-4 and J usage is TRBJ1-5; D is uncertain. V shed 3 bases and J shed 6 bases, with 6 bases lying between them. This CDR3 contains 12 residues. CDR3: CASSFGVQPQHF. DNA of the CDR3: TGTGCCAGCAGTTTTGGGGTTCAGCCCCAGCATTTT.

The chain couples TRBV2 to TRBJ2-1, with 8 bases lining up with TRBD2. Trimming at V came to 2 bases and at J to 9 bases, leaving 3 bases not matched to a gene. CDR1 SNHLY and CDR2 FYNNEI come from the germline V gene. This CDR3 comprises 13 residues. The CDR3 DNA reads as TGTGCCAGCAGTGAAACTAGCGGTGCTGAGCAGTTCTTC. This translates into CASSETSGAEQFF.

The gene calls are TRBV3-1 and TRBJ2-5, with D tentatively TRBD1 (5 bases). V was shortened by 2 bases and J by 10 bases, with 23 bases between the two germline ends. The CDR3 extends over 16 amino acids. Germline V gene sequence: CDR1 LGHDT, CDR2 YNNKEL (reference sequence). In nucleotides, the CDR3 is TGTGCCAGCAGCCAAATTCCCGCCACAGGTTTGTCGGACCAGTACTTC. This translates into CASSQIPATGLSDQYF.

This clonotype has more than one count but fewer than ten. CDR3 DNA: TGTGCCATCAGCCCCGTGGGCGGGATATACAATGAGCAGTTCTTC. Protein product: CAISPVGGIYNEQFF. This chain joins TRBV10-3 and TRBJ2-1; D is possibly TRBD2 (6 bases). V lost 6 bases and J 4 bases, leaving 16 bases between the germline ends. CDR3 length: 15 residues. The germline CDR1 and CDR2 sequences are ENHRY and SYGVKD.

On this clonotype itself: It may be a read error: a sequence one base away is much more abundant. CDR3 residues: CASSLFREGGGYTF. The DNA for the CDR3 is TGTGCCAGCAGCTTATTCAGGGAAGGGGGTGGCTACACCTTC. The chain combines TRBV7-2 with TRBJ1-2; perhaps TRBD1 as D (6 bases). The V and J ends lost 2 bases and 7 bases respectively, with 14 bases between them. This CDR3 has 14 amino acids. Germline V lookup: CDR1 SGHTA, CDR2 FQGNSA.

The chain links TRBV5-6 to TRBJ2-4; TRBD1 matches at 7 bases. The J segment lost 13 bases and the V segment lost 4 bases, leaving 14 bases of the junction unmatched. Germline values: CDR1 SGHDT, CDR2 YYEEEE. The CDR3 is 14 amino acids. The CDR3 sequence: CASSPGPGTVEQYF. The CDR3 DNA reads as TGTGCCAGCAGCCCTGGGCCGGGGACAGTTGAGCAGTACTTC.

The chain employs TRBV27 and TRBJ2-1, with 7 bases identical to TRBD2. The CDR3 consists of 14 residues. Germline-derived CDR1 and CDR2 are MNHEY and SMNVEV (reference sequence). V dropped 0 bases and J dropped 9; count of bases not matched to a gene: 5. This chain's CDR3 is CASSLSIGGSEQFF. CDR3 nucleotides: TGTGCCAGCAGTTTATCGATTGGCGGGAGTGAGCAGTTCTTC.

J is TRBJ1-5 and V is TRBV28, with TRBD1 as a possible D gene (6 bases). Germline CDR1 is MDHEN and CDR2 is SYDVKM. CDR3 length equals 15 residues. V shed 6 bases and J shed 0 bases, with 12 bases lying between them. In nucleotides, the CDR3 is TGTGCCAGCAGGGAGACAGGCTCTAGCAATCAGCCCCAGCATTTT. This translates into CASRETGSSNQPQHF.

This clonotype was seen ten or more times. DNA of the CDR3: TGTGCCAGCAGGAAAGACGCGAACTCTAACTATGGCTACACCTTC. Amino acid sequence: CASRKDANSNYGYTF. The chain uses TRBV6-5 and TRBJ1-2, with unresolved D. The ends were cut back, 6 bases at V and 0 bases at J, with 14 bases in the middle. CDR3 length: 15 amino acids. CDR1 and CDR2 from the germline V gene are MNHEY and SVGAGI.

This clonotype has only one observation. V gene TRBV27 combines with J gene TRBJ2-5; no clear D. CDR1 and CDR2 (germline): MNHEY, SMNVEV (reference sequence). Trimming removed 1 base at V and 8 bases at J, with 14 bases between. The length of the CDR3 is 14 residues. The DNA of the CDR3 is TGTGCCAGCAGTTTATTGCCTCTCCTCGAAACCCAGTACTTC. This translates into CASSLLPLLETQYF.

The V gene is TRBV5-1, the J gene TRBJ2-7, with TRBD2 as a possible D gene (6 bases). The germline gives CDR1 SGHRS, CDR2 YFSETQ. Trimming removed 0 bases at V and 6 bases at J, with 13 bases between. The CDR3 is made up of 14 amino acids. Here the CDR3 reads CASSLGLDSGEQYF. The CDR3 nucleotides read TGCGCCAGCAGCTTGGGACTAGACTCCGGCGAGCAGTACTTC.

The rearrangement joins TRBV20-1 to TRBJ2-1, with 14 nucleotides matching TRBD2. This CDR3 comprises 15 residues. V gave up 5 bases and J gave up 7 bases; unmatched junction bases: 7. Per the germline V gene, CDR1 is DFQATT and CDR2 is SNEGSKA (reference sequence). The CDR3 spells CSADGLAGGKNEQFF. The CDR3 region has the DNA TGCAGTGCTGACGGACTAGCGGGAGGCAAAAATGAGCAGTTCTTC.

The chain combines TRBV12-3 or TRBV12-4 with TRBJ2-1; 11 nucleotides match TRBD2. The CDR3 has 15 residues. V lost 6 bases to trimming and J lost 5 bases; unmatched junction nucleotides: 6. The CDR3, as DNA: TGTGCCAGCAGCCGACTAGCGGGATGGAACAATGAGCAGTTCTTC. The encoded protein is CASSRLAGWNNEQFF.

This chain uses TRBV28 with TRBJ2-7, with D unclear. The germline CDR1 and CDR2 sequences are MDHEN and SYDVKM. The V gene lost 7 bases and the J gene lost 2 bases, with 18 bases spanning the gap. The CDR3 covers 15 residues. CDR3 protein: CASTTPKGRTYEQYF. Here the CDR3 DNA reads TGTGCCAGCACCACCCCTAAGGGCAGGACCTACGAGCAGTACTTC.

The CDR3 reads CASSGRTVNTEAFF. Here the CDR3 DNA reads TGCGCCAGCAGCGGACGGACGGTGAACACTGAAGCTTTCTTT. V is TRBV5-1 and J is TRBJ1-1; D unclear. Looked up from germline, CDR1 is SGHRS and CDR2 is YFSETQ. The length of the CDR3 is 14 residues. The germline V and J ends were trimmed by 4 bases and 0 bases, with 10 bases remaining between them.

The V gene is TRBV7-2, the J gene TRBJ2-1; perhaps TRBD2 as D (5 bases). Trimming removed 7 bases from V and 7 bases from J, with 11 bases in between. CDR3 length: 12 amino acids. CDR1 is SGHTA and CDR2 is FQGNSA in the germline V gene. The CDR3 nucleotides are TGTGCCAGCAAAGCTCGGGGAAATGAGCAGTTCTTC. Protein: CASKARGNEQFF. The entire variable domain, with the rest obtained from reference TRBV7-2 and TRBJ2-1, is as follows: GAGVSQSPSNKVTEKGKDVELRCDPISGHTALYWYRQSLGQGLEFLIYFQGNSAPDKSGLPSDRFSAERTGGSVSTLTIQRTQQEDSAVYLCASKARGNEQFFGPGTRLTVL.

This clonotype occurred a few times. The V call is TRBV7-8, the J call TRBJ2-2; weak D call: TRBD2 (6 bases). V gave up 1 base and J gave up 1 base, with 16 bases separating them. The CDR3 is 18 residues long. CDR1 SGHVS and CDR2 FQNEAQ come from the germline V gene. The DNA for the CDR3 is TGTGCCAGCAGCTTAGGGGGACTCGCGGCGAGGAACACCGGGGAGCTGTTTTTT. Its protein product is CASSLGGLAARNTGELFF. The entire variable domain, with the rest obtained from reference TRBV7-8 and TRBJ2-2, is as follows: GAGVSQSPRYKVAKRGQDVALRCDPISGHVSLFWYQQALGQGPEFLTYFQNEAQLDKSGLPSDRFFAERPEGSVSTLKIQRTQQEDSAVYLCASSLGGLAARNTGELFFGEGSRLTVL.

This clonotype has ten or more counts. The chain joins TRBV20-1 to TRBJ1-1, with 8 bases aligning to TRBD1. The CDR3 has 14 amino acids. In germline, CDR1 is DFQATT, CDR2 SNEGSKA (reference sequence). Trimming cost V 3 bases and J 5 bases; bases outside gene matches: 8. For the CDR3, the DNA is TGCAGTGCTAGGTCCCTGAGGACAGGGACTGAAGCTTTCTTT. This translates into CSARSLRTGTEAFF.

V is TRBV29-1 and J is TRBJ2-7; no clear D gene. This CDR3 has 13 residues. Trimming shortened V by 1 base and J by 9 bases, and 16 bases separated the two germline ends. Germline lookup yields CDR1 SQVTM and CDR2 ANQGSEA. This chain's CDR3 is CSVEGGYPRRQYF. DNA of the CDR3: TGCAGCGTTGAAGGAGGCTACCCCAGGCGGCAGTACTTC.

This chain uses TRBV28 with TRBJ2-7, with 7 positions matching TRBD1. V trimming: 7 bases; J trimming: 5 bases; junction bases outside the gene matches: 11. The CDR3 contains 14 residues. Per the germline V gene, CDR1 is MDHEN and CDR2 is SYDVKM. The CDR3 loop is CASTTGALLHEQYF. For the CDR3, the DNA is TGTGCCAGCACCACAGGGGCGCTGTTACACGAGCAGTACTTC.

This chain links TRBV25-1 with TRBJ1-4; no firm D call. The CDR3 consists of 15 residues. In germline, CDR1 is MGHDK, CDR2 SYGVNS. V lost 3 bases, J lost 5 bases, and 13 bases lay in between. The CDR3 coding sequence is TGTGCCAGCAGTGAGTTTCGAGGCGGGAATGAAAAACTGTTTTTT. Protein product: CASSEFRGGNEKLFF.

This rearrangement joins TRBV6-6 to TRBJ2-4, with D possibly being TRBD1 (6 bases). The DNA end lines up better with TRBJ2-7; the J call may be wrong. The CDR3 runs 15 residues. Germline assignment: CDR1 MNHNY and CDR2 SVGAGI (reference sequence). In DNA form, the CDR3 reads TGTGCCAGCAGCCGCCGGGACACGATCTCCTACGAGCAGTACTTC. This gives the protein CASSRRDTISYEQYF.

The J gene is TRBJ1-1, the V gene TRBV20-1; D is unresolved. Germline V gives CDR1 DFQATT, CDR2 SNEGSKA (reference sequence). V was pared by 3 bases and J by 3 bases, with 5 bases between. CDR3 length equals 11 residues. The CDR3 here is CSASAYTEAFF. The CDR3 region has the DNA TGCAGTGCTAGCGCTTACACTGAAGCTTTCTTT.

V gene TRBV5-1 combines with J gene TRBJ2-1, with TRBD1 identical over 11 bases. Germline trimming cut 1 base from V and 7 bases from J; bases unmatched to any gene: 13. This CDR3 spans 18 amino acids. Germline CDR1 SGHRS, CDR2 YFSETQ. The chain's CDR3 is CASSLHGVGTGGLNEQFF. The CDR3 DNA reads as TGCGCCAGCAGCTTGCACGGAGTCGGGACAGGGGGATTGAATGAGCAGTTCTTC.

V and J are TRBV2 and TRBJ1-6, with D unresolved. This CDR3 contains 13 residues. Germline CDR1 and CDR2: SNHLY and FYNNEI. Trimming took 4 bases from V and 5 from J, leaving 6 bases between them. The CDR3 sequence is CASSVEDNSPLHF. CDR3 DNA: TGTGCCAGCAGTGTGGAGGATAATTCACCCCTCCACTTT. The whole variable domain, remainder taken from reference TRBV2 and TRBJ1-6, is EPEVTQTPSHQVTQMGQEVILRCVPISNHLYFYWYRQILGQKVEFLVSFYNNEISEKSEIFDDQFSVERPDGSNFTLKIRSTKLEDSAMYFCASSVEDNSPLHFGNGTRLTVT.

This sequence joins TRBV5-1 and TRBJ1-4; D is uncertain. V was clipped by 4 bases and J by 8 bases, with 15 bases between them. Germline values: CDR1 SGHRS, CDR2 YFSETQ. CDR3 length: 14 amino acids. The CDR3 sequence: CASSLGPREEKLFF. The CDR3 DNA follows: TGCGCCAGCAGCCTCGGACCGCGTGAGGAAAAACTGTTTTTT. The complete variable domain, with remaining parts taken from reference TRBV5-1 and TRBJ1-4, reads KAGVTQTPRYLIKTRGQQVTLSCSPISGHRSVSWYQQTPGQGLQFLFEYFSETQRNKGNFPGRFSGRQFSNSRSEMNVSTLELGDSALYLCASSLGPREEKLFFGSGTQLSVL.

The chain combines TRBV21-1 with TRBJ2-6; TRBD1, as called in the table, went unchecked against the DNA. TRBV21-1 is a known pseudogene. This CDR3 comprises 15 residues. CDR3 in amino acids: CASSKTGAGANVLTF. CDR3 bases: TGTGCCAGCAGCAAAACAGGGGCTGGGGCCAACGTCCTGACTTTC.